This paragraph reports one T cell receptor (beta chain). Its antigen remains unknown. Here immunoSEQ multiplex PCR was the method, and the copy in TCRdb shows in-frame clones only, minus some. The repertoire holds about 96,000 clones, 85% to 95% seen once, with under 2% in the top ten. Trimming stripped 4 bases from V and 0 bases from J, with 4 bases between. CDR1 and CDR2 from the germline V gene are KGHSH and LQKENI. The CDR3 has 14 amino acids. The sample belongs to a study of PD-1 blockade in classical Hodgkin lymphoma. Study-wide points: Newly diagnosed and completely responding patients shared comparable baseline diversity. Newly diagnosed patients were reported to exhibit reduced baseline TCR diversity relative to healthy donors.

As for time point: cycle 4 day 1 (C4D1), after less than 7 weeks of nivolumab. Each patient's relapse followed autologous stem cell transplantation, and brentuximab vedotin exposure varied. This specimen was peripheral blood mononuclear cells (PBMCs), taken before the fourth cycle of nivolumab. The sequence was collected from a human donor with classical Hodgkin lymphoma. The chain has TRBV18 and TRBJ2-6; D gene uncertain. As DNA, the CDR3 is TGTGCCAGCTCACAAGGCTCTGGGGCCAACGTCCTGACTTTC. Its translation: CASSQGSGANVLTF.